A single sample gave rise to the 9 T cell receptor beta chains below, sequenced in a study of T cell changes during pregnancy in multiple sclerosis. This table comes from immunoSEQ multiplex PCR, and its TCRdb copy is limited to in-frame clones, with some not included. The table shows 70,000 to 95,000 clones, with roughly 93% occurring only once. The source material was peripheral blood, sampled in the first trimester of pregnancy. The source of these receptors is a female donor with multiple sclerosis, enrolled in a pregnancy study.

The J gene is TRBJ2-2, the V gene TRBV4-2, with a weak D call TRBD2 (6 bases). V gave up 4 bases and J gave up 0 bases, with 15 bases separating them. Per germline, CDR1 LGHNA and CDR2 YNFKEQ. CDR3 size: 17 residues. CDR3 region: CASSLEARGTNTGELFF. CDR3 sequence (DNA): TGTGCCAGCAGCCTTGAGGCACGGGGGACGAACACCGGGGAGCTGTTTTTT.

The CDR3 sequence: CASSDRGLSTEAFF. For the CDR3, the DNA is TGTGCCAGCAGTGACAGGGGGCTTAGTACTGAAGCTTTCTTT. The chain carries TRBV6-1 and TRBJ1-1, with TRBD1 matching over 8 bases. The CDR3 spans 14 residues. V lost 3 bases to trimming and J lost 5 bases; unmatched junction nucleotides: 5. CDR1 is MNHNS and CDR2 is SASEGT in the germline V gene.

The chain carries TRBV12-5 and TRBJ1-1; TRBD1 aligns across 7 bases. Losses at the gene ends were 7 bases for V and 0 bases for J; bases not matched to a gene: 26. Germline V gene data show CDR1 as LGHNT and CDR2 as FRNRAP. This CDR3 has 21 amino acids. CDR3 coding DNA: TGTGCTAGTGCCGATACCTTGGGCCAGGGGGTTCCCCATCCTATGAACACTGAAGCTTTCTTT. Encoded protein: CASADTLGQGVPHPMNTEAFF.

The V gene is TRBV6-6, the J gene TRBJ1-1; D is unclear. The V and J ends lost 0 bases and 1 base respectively, with 9 bases between them. This CDR3 is built from 15 residues. Germline-derived CDR1 and CDR2 are MNHNY and SVGAGI (reference sequence). In DNA, the CDR3 is TGTGCCAGCAGTTACTCTGTGGAGACGAACACTGAAGCTTTCTTT. Translation gives CASSYSVETNTEAFF.

About this clone itself: The germline gene is not matched at one end of the junction; a read error may be the cause. The J gene is TRBJ2-2, the V gene TRBV7-7; 12 bases are shared with TRBD2. Germline CDR1 SSHAT, CDR2 FNYEAQ (reference sequence). The CDR3 runs 16 residues. The CDR3 DNA reads TGTGCTAGCAGCCCGACTAGCGGGGGACCTACCGGGGAGCTGTTTTTT. Translation: CASSPTSGGPTGELFF. Looking up the rest from reference TRBV7-7 and TRBJ2-2 gives the full variable domain: GAGVSQSPRYKVTKRGQDVTLRCDPISSHATLYWYQQALGQGPEFLTYFNYEAQPDKSGLPSDRFSAERPEGSISTLTIQRTEQRDSAMYRCASSPTSGGPTGELFFGEGSRLTVL.

The rearrangement links TRBV4-1 to TRBJ2-7; a possible D gene is TRBD1 (5 bases). Germline V gene lookup returns CDR1 MGHRA and CDR2 YSYEKL. The CDR3 is made up of 13 amino acids. The V end was cut by 1 base, the J end by 6 bases, with 10 bases between. This chain's CDR3 is CASSQAGFVEQYF. The CDR3 coding sequence is TGCGCCAGCAGCCAAGCAGGGTTTGTCGAGCAGTACTTC.

The V call is TRBV27, the J call TRBJ1-2, with a possible D match to TRBD1 (5 bases). Germline assignment: CDR1 MNHEY and CDR2 SMNVEV (reference sequence). V was trimmed by 5 bases and J by 5 bases, leaving 21 bases between them. CDR3 length equals 16 residues. The CDR3 protein is CASSPSAGSVRYGYTF. The DNA of the CDR3 is TGTGCCAGCAGTCCATCGGCAGGGTCGGTGAGGTATGGCTACACCTTC.

The gene calls are TRBV27 and TRBJ1-2, with a tentative D call TRBD1 (6 bases). V was clipped by 6 bases and J by 4 bases, with 18 bases between them. From germline, CDR1 is MNHEY and CDR2 SMNVEV (reference sequence). There are 15 residues in the CDR3. CDR3 loop: CASRTQGIGGYGYTF. The CDR3 DNA sequence: TGTGCCAGCAGGACACAGGGAATAGGGGGCTATGGCTACACCTTC.

J is TRBJ2-7 and V is TRBV7-9, with D possibly TRBD2 on 5 matching bases. The length of the CDR3 is 14 residues. CDR1 is SEHNR, CDR2 FQNEAQ, per germline (reference sequence). V gave up 4 bases and J gave up 6 bases, with 16 bases separating them. This CDR3 is CASSYSEGRGEQYF. For the CDR3, the DNA is TGTGCCAGCAGCTACTCCGAGGGCCGGGGCGAGCAGTACTTC.